This T cell receptor beta chain was recorded in a study of T cell responses to AZD1222 COVID-19 vaccine. General observations from the study: Researchers took repertoire samples only after the peak T cell response had come. With dominance at 160-218 and 743-854, vaccine-associated CD4 TCRs spanned spike.

Method: immunoSEQ multiplex PCR; TCRdb's copy keeps in-frame clones and lacks some. The sample includes approximately 150,000 clones, around 90% of them seen just once. On this clone: Its antigen is still unknown.

The TCR comes from an adult who received the MenACWY meningococcal vaccine as a control. The sequences come from peripheral blood, collected 28 days after the second dose of the MenACWY control vaccine.

The DNA for the CDR3 is TGTGCCAGCAGTCTGACAGGGTGGGGCTACACCTTC. Its translation is CASSLTGWGYTF. The gene calls are TRBV6-5 and TRBJ1-2; 7 bases line up with TRBD1. Unmatched junction bases numbered 5, after V lost 5 bases and J lost 8 bases. Looked up from germline, CDR1 is MNHEY and CDR2 is SVGAGI. The CDR3 is made up of 12 amino acids.